A selection of T cell receptor beta chains follows, all from one sample in a study of metastatic and nonmetastatic thyroid tumors. TCRdb re-analyzed the PCR reads through MiXCR. The sample holds 12,000 to 15,000 clones; roughly 25% are singletons and the top ten take around 9.9%. The specimen sequenced was tumor tissue. Source of these receptors: a female donor with papillary thyroid cancer or a benign thyroid nodule (not recorded which). Some clones in this sample may be carry-over from other donors' samples. Both conserved end residues are part of each CDR3. A D gene is named only where the DNA matches it firmly. Only part of the rows carry a size: once, few, many, or a class if the clone is expanded.

size: .; V: TRBV7-3; D: .; length: 13; J: TRBJ1-4; CDR3: CASSFYGDEKLFF; DNA: TGCGCCAGCAGCTTCTACGGGGATGAAAAACTGTTTTTT
size: .; V: TRBV5-1; D: TRBD1; length: 17; J: TRBJ1-2; CDR3: CASSLTGGRQSDYGYTF; DNA: TGCGCCAGCAGCTTGACAGGGGGACGACAGTCGGACTATGGCTACACCTTC
size: few; V: TRBV28; D: TRBD2; length: 14; J: TRBJ2-7; CDR3: CASSTSGAFREQYF; DNA: TGTGCCAGCTCGACTAGCGGGGCGTTTAGGGAGCAGTACTTC
size: many; V: TRBV14; D: .; length: 14; J: TRBJ2-2; CDR3: CASSRTGRAGELFF; DNA: TGTGCCAGCAGCAGGACAGGGAGGGCCGGGGAGCTGTTTTTT
size: medium-sized; V: TRBV11-2; D: .; length: 16; J: TRBJ2-1; CDR3: CASSSPGTHQTNEQFF; DNA: TGTGCCAGCAGCTCCCCCGGGACCCACCAGACGAATGAGCAGTTCTTC
size: .; V: TRBV10-3; D: TRBD2; length: 14; J: TRBJ2-7; CDR3: CAISLGGELYEQYF; DNA: TGTGCCATCAGTTTGGGGGGGGAGCTCTACGAGCAGTACTTC
size: few; V: TRBV28; D: .; length: 14; J: TRBJ2-7; CDR3: CATSGQIDAYEQYF; DNA: TGTGCCACCTCCGGCCAGATAGACGCCTACGAGCAGTACTTC
size: .; V: TRBV11-1; D: .; length: 18; J: TRBJ1-1; CDR3: CASSYEMGGSPVNTEAFF; DNA: TGTGCCAGCAGCTACGAGATGGGGGGTTCACCCGTGAACACTGAAGCTTTCTTT
size: medium-sized; V: TRBV30; D: .; length: 13; J: TRBJ1-4; CDR3: CAWSGTGVGKLFF; DNA: TGTGCCTGGTCCGGGACCGGTGTTGGAAAACTGTTTTTT
size: many; V: TRBV3-1; D: .; length: 14; J: TRBJ1-5; CDR3: CASSQDGGWQPQHF; DNA: TGTGCCAGCAGCCAAGACGGGGGTTGGCAGCCCCAGCATTTT
size: many; V: TRBV9; D: TRBD2; length: 15; J: TRBJ2-1; CDR3: CASGTSGGGYNEQFF; DNA: TGTGCCAGCGGCACTAGCGGGGGGGGATACAATGAGCAGTTCTTC
size: .; V: TRBV28; D: .; length: 14; J: TRBJ2-5; CDR3: CASSTYRVPDTQYF; DNA: TGTGCCAGCAGTACGTACAGGGTGCCAGATACCCAGTACTTC
size: few; V: TRBV10-3; D: .; length: 12; J: TRBJ2-3; CDR3: CAISESDRTQYF; DNA: TGTGCCATCAGTGAGTCAGACCGTACGCAGTATTTT
size: few; V: TRBV28; D: TRBD2; length: 17; J: TRBJ2-5; CDR3: CASRNSGTSGGRENQYF; DNA: TGTGCCAGCAGGAATTCCGGGACTAGCGGGGGAAGGGAGAACCAGTACTTC
size: many; V: TRBV18; D: TRBD1; length: 15; J: TRBJ1-4; CDR3: CASSPAGTESEKLFF; DNA: TGTGCCAGCTCACCCGCCGGGACAGAAAGTGAAAAACTGTTTTTT
size: few; V: TRBV19; D: .; length: 13; J: TRBJ1-5; CDR3: CASSIRGNQPQHF; DNA: TGTGCCAGTAGTATAAGGGGCAATCAGCCCCAGCATTTT
size: medium-sized; V: TRBV5-1; D: .; length: 16; J: TRBJ2-7; CDR3: CASSLARDSDSYEQYF; DNA: TGCGCCAGCAGCTTGGCCCGGGACTCGGACTCCTACGAGCAGTACTTC
size: few; V: TRBV12-3/TRBV12-4; D: .; length: 12; J: TRBJ2-7; CDR3: CASSLVSYEQYF; DNA: TGTGCCAGCAGTTTAGTTTCCTACGAGCAGTACTTC
size: medium-sized; V: TRBV20-1; D: .; length: 15; J: TRBJ1-1; CDR3: CSAWSQTKMNTEAFF; DNA: TGCAGTGCTTGGTCACAGACTAAGATGAACACTGAAGCTTTCTTT
size: .; V: TRBV12-3/TRBV12-4; D: .; length: 11; J: TRBJ2-1; CDR3: CASSWGGGQFF; DNA: TGTGCCAGCAGTTGGGGTGGTGGTCAGTTCTTC
size: many; V: TRBV2; D: TRBD1; length: 14; J: TRBJ2-4; CDR3: CASKSTGGKNIQYF; DNA: TGTGCCAGCAAATCGACAGGGGGGAAAAACATTCAGTACTTC
size: few; V: TRBV6-5; D: TRBD2; length: 17; J: TRBJ2-1; CDR3: CASSYVTSGRANNEQFF; DNA: TGTGCCAGCAGTTACGTGACTAGCGGGAGGGCCAACAATGAGCAGTTCTTC
size: few; V: TRBV19; D: .; length: 12; J: TRBJ2-3; CDR3: CASSIDWDTQYF; DNA: TGTGCCAGTAGTATTGATTGGGATACGCAGTATTTT
size: few; V: TRBV5-4; D: .; length: 13; J: TRBJ1-4; CDR3: CASSWQSNEKLFF; DNA: TGTGCCAGCAGCTGGCAGTCTAATGAAAAACTGTTTTTT
size: many; V: TRBV5-1; D: .; length: 14; J: TRBJ1-5; CDR3: CASSIYGSEEPQHF; DNA: TGCGCCAGCTCCATTTACGGGTCCGAGGAGCCCCAGCATTTT
size: .; V: TRBV28; D: TRBD2; length: 17; J: TRBJ2-1; CDR3: CASRTSGSTSFDNERFF; DNA: TGTGCCAGCAGGACTAGCGGTAGTACCTCGTTTGACAATGAGCGGTTCTTC
size: .; V: TRBV20-1; D: .; length: 11; J: TRBJ1-1; CDR3: CSATRVTEAFF; DNA: TGCAGTGCGACCAGGGTTACTGAAGCTTTCTTT
size: .; V: TRBV7-8; D: TRBD2; length: 17; J: TRBJ2-3; CDR3: CASSLGSRASGIYTQYF; DNA: TGTGCCAGCAGCTTAGGGAGCCGAGCTAGCGGGATATATACGCAGTATTTT
size: medium-sized; V: TRBV20-1; D: .; length: 11; J: TRBJ2-7; CDR3: CSPLAKYEQYF; DNA: TGCAGTCCGCTTGCGAAATACGAGCAGTACTTC
size: many; V: TRBV18; D: TRBD1; length: 16; J: TRBJ2-1; CDR3: CASSPAGTGGYNEQFF; DNA: TGTGCCAGCTCACCCGCCGGGACAGGAGGTTACAATGAGCAGTTCTTC
size: .; V: TRBV5-5; D: TRBD1; length: 15; J: TRBJ2-1; CDR3: CASSLRGQTYNEQFF; DNA: TGTGCCAGCAGCTTGAGGGGACAGACTTACAATGAGCAGTTCTTC
size: once; V: TRBV20-1; D: .; length: 13; J: TRBJ2-6; CDR3: CSAQSYGANVLTF; DNA: TGCAGTGCTCAAAGTTACGGGGCCAACGTCCTGACTTTC
size: .; V: TRBV28; D: .; length: 15; J: TRBJ2-3; CDR3: CASSLPSAHTDTQYF; DNA: TGTGCCAGCAGTTTACCTAGCGCCCACACAGATACGCAGTATTTT
size: .; V: TRBV6-1; D: .; length: 13; J: TRBJ1-6; CDR3: CASSEGYNSPLHF; DNA: TGTGCCAGCAGTGAAGGGTATAATTCACCCCTCCACTTT
size: .; V: TRBV11-2; D: .; length: 12; J: TRBJ1-2; CDR3: CASSLGGYGYTF; DNA: TGTGCCAGCAGCTTAGGAGGTTATGGCTACACCTTC
size: many; V: TRBV20-1; D: .; length: 15; J: TRBJ2-7; CDR3: CSAREVRVGEYEQYF; DNA: TGCAGTGCTAGAGAGGTACGGGTGGGGGAATACGAGCAGTACTTC
size: many; V: TRBV10-2; D: .; length: 13; J: TRBJ2-7; CDR3: CASTDQILGEQYF; DNA: TGCGCCAGCACCGACCAGATTTTAGGAGAGCAGTACTTC
size: .; V: TRBV28; D: .; length: 16; J: TRBJ2-5; CDR3: CASSLLHVEGVETQYF; DNA: TGTGCCAGCAGTTTACTCCATGTGGAGGGCGTGGAGACCCAGTACTTC
size: .; V: TRBV27; D: .; length: 13; J: TRBJ2-4; CDR3: CAISALAKNIQYF; DNA: TGTGCCATCAGTGCCCTAGCCAAAAACATTCAGTACTTC
size: .; V: TRBV14; D: TRBD2; length: 16; J: TRBJ2-1; CDR3: CASSRTGIGREVEQFF; DNA: TGTGCCAGCAGCAGGACGGGGATTGGTCGGGAGGTTGAGCAGTTCTTC
size: few; V: TRBV6-1; D: .; length: 15; J: TRBJ2-5; CDR3: CASSLYRVAVETHYF; DNA: TGTGCCAGCAGCCTCTACAGGGTGGCGGTAGAGACCCATTACTTC
size: few; V: TRBV5-4; D: TRBD1; length: 15; J: TRBJ2-1; CDR3: CASSWGDRVVNEQFF; DNA: TGTGCCAGCAGCTGGGGAGACAGGGTAGTCAATGAGCAGTTCTTC
size: many; V: TRBV5-1; D: TRBD2; length: 15; J: TRBJ2-3; CDR3: CASSLGGGVGDTQYF; DNA: TGCGCCAGCAGCTTGGGGGGGGGAGTCGGAGATACGCAGTATTTT